This T cell receptor (beta chain) is drawn from a study of post-analysis software for immune sequencing data. Findings of the study overall: Controls had lower frequencies than patients of five TRBV segments, which included TRBV5-6, TRBV5-1 and TRBV20-1. Batch-mates among the samples co-clustered strongly by F measure.

This CDR3 contains 13 residues. Trimming pared 0 bases from V and 8 bases from J, leaving 8 bases between. The germline V gene has CDR1 SGHDN and CDR2 FVKESK. cDNA libraries of TCR beta carried unique molecular identifiers. TCRdb analysed the PCR reads with MiXCR anew, one entry per CDR3 protein. Here the sample spans some 800,000 distinct CDR3 sequences, roughly 50% being singletons. This clonotype was observed once. Its antigen is unidentified. V gene TRBV14 combines with J gene TRBJ2-1; D not resolved. The specimen was blood. This receptor was identified in a girl aged 5-17 years with multiple sclerosis. CDR3 bases: TGTGCCAGCAGCCAAGATCTAATCGATGAGCAGTTCTTC. It encodes CASSQDLIDEQFF.